The clone carrying this T cell receptor beta chain showed up many times. For the second PCR, which ran for 7 to 11 cycles, a sample-barcoded 5' primer and a J-beta primer mix were used. From the 5' RACE reads, TCRdb called clonotypes with MiXCR, one entry per CDR3 protein. This repertoire shows 630,000 or so distinct CDR3 sequences, approximately 30% found once; its top ten account for 15% to 19%. This sample is drawn from a study of blood T cells in healthy people across ages. This CDR3 is built from 17 residues. CDR1 and CDR2 (germline): MDHEN, SYDVKM. The ends lost 6 bases at V and 15 bases at J; junction bases unmatched: 17.

The TCR comes from a woman at least 80 years old in good health. The chain combines TRBV28 with TRBJ2-1; 16 bases align to TRBD2. The sequenced sample consisted of blood. CDR3 amino acids: CASSPPAPGTSGGAAFF. CDR3 coding DNA: TGTGCCAGCAGCCCTCCCGCCCCCGGGACTAGCGGGGGGGCGGCGTTCTTC.